The subject of this entry is one T cell receptor beta chain. Its antigen is unidentified. V lost 6 bases and J 5 bases, leaving 13 bases between the germline ends. The CDR3 is 13 residues long. The germline gives CDR1 MNHNS, CDR2 SASEGT. The time point is: pre-treatment sample, taken before nivolumab and TIL therapy. Tumor tissue came from excised metastases, mostly pleural nodules or supraclavicular lymph nodes. This sample is part of a study of TIL therapy for anti-PD-1-resistant metastatic lung cancer. About the study: Median tumor PD-L1 proportion score was roughly 6%. Tumors carried a median about 1.4 non-synonymous mutations per megabase. The study's findings and limits: The cohort had more treatment-naive, never-smoker and oncogene-addicted patients than typical.

The libraries were made with immunoSEQ v3. Survey-level samples got some 2 million read pairs; deep-level samples got roughly 5-6.5 million. Measured with immunoSEQ multiplex PCR; TCRdb has only the in-frame clones, and not every one. The data contain tens of thousands of clones, around 77% of them singletons. The genes are TRBV6-1 and TRBJ2-5; D perhaps matches TRBD2 (7 bases). The clonotype was recovered from a person between 25 and 79 years old with non-small cell lung cancer. Material: tumor tissue, obtained at baseline. CDR3 region: CASRRKGGETQYF. DNA for the CDR3: TGTGCCAGCAGACGAAAGGGGGGGGAGACCCAGTACTTC.